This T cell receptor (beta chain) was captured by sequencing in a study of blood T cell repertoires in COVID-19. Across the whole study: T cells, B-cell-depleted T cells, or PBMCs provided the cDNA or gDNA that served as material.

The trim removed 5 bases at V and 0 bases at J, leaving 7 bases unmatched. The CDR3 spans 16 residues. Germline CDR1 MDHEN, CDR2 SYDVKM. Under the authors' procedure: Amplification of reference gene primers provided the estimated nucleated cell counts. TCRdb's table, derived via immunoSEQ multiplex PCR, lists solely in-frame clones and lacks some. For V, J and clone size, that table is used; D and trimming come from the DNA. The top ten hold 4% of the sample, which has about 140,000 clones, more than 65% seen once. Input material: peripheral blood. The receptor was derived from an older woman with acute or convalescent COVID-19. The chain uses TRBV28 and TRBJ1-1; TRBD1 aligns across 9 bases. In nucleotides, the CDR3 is TGTGCCAGCAGTCCCCAGGGACAGGGAATGAACACTGAAGCTTTCTTT. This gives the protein CASSPQGQGMNTEAFF.